This T cell receptor (beta chain) comes out of a study of shared clonotypes between healthy human individuals. Turning to the study itself: Three men and a couple of women, aged 18 to 49, were donors.

Generated by immunoSEQ multiplex PCR, the TCRdb table keeps only in-frame clones and is missing some. The sample yields about 1 million clones, around 76% seen once. V lost 5 bases, J lost 6 bases, and 14 bases lay in between. This CDR3 has 13 amino acids. Per germline, CDR1 SGHTA and CDR2 FQGNSA. The rearrangement uses TRBV7-2 and TRBJ2-7; D may be TRBD1 (6 bases). This TCR derives from a man aged 18 to 30 in good health. The source material was memory CD4+ T cells sorted from blood. Noted subset: CD45RA-negative fraction. In DNA form, the CDR3 reads TGTGCCAGCAGCCAAATACAGGGCAGCGAGCAGTACTTC. Protein: CASSQIQGSEQYF.